This T cell receptor (beta chain) was retrieved from a study of response to subunit inactivated influenza vaccine. This clonotype turned up a few times. Its matching antigen is unknown. Points from the study as a whole: Seasonal influenza vaccination, on each occasion, was suggested by the authors to recruit few new T cells.

TCRdb reanalysed the RT-PCR reads using MiXCR and keeps one entry per CDR3 protein. The sample yields about 650,000 distinct CDR3 sequences, 15% to 18% seen once. This CDR3 region has 16 residues. The germline CDR1 and CDR2 sequences are LGHDT and YNNKEL (reference sequence). The germline V and J ends were trimmed by 4 bases and 5 bases, with 18 bases remaining between them. The sample in question was PBMCs from blood, obtained about 12 days after vaccination. The TCR originated in a man between 50 and 59 years old who received an inactivated influenza vaccine. The rearrangement joins TRBV3-1 to TRBJ2-1, with D possibly TRBD2 on 6 matching bases. CDR3 sequence reads: CASSPFRRGADNEQFF. The DNA for the CDR3 is TGTGCCAGCAGCCCTTTTCGGCGCGGGGCCGACAATGAGCAGTTCTTC.